This paragraph reports one TCR beta chain. The antigen remains unidentified. These data are taken from a study of vaccination effects on CD4 cells after COVID-19. TCRdb keeps only in-frame clones here, not all; method: immunoSEQ multiplex PCR. The table has roughly 24,000 clones, over 75% seen once. Prior to sequencing, the ViraFEST assay stimulated PBMC with viral peptide pools, which expanded the antigen-specific CD4+ T cells. Culture proceeded for approximately 9 days, and CD4+ T cells were then isolated. It was two doses of either the BNT162b2 or mRNA-1273 vaccine that participants received. Vaccine recipients, nucleocapsid antibody negative, had no prior SARS-CoV-2 infection. Each culture had half its medium swapped for IL-2 medium on days 3 and 7. Study findings and constraints: Convalescent patients were scarce in the study, and it lacked early post-infection timepoints. The study found marked clonal contraction of infection- and vaccine-induced clones late after vaccination.

CDR1 and CDR2 from the germline V gene are SGHNT and YYREEE (reference sequence). CDR3 length equals 16 residues. V dropped 4 bases and J dropped 6 bases, with 22 bases sitting between them. Specimen: CD4+ T cells from PBMCs cultured with HCoV-NL63 spike peptides, collected after COVID-19 vaccination. The gene calls are TRBV5-4 and TRBJ1-2; D might be TRBD1 (6 bases). The clonotype originates from a human donor who received a COVID-19 vaccine. In DNA, the CDR3 is TGTGCCAGCAGCGGGATCGGCGGACAGTTAGTCAATGGCTACACCTTC. Its protein product is CASSGIGGQLVNGYTF.